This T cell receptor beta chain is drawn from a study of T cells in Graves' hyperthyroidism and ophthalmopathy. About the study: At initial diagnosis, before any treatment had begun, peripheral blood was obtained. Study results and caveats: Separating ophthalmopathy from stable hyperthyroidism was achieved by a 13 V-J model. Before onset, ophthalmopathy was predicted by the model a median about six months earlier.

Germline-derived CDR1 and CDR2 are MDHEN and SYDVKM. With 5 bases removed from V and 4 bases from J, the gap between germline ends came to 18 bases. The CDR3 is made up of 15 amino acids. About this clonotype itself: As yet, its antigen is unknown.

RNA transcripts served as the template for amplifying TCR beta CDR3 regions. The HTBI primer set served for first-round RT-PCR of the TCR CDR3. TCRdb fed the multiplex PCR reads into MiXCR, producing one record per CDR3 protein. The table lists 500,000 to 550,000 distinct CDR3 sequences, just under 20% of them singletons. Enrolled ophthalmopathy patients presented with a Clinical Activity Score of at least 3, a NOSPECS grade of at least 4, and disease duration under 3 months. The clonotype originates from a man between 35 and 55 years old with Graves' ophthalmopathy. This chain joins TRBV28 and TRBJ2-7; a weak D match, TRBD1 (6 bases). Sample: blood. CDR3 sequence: CASSAGDRPFYEQYF. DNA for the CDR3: TGTGCCAGCAGTGCCGGAGACAGGCCCTTTTACGAGCAGTACTTC.